What follows are 27 T cell receptor beta chains derived from one specimen sequenced in a study of blood T cell repertoires in COVID-19. Only in-frame clones appear in the TCRdb table, and some are missing; sequencing was by immunoSEQ multiplex PCR. The sample contains over 200,000 clones, around four fifths of which appear only once. Source material: peripheral blood. All receptors derive from a woman older than 75 with active or convalescent COVID-19.

V and J are TRBV30 and TRBJ1-5; unclear D gene. The V end lost 0 bases, the J end lost 2 bases, and 8 bases lay between the germline ends. Germline CDR1 GTSNPN, CDR2 SVGIG (reference sequence). The CDR3 sequence is 14 residues long. Written as DNA, the CDR3 is TGTGCCTGGAGTGTGTCGGGTGGCAATCAGCCCCAGCATTTT. Protein product: CAWSVSGGNQPQHF.

The rearrangement links TRBV24-1 to TRBJ1-1; D is perhaps TRBD1 (6 bases). CDR1 is KGHDR, CDR2 SFDVKD, per germline. The CDR3 length is 15 residues. Trimming left V 4 bases short and J 0 bases short, with 11 bases between. The CDR3 bases are TGTGCCACCAGTGACGCACAGGGTTTGAACACTGAAGCTTTCTTT. This sequence encodes CATSDAQGLNTEAFF.

The V and J genes are TRBV11-2 and TRBJ1-2; 7 bases line up with TRBD1. Germline CDR1 is SGHAT and CDR2 is FQNNGV. This CDR3 region has 15 residues. V dropped 1 base and J dropped 3; count of bases not matched to a gene: 5. CDR3 amino acids: CASSLVGGPDYGYTF. The CDR3 DNA reads TGTGCCAGCAGCTTAGTAGGGGGCCCAGACTATGGCTACACCTTC.

V gene TRBV2 combines with J gene TRBJ2-1; 9 bases are shared with TRBD2. With V trimmed by 3 bases and J by 5 bases, 5 bases remained unmatched. Looked up from germline, CDR1 is SNHLY and CDR2 is FYNNEI. This CDR3 is built from 15 residues. The chain's CDR3 is CASSDRPSGNNEQFF. The DNA of the CDR3 is TGTGCCAGCAGTGACCGGCCTAGCGGGAACAATGAGCAGTTCTTC.

The V and J genes are TRBV4-2 and TRBJ1-6; 8 bases are shared with TRBD1. The V gene end was trimmed by 4 bases and the J gene end by 13 bases; junction bases not matched to a gene: 9. From germline, CDR1 is LGHNA and CDR2 YNFKEQ. CDR3 size: 14 residues. The CDR3 loop is CASSPGGPESPLHF. The CDR3 DNA follows: TGTGCCAGCAGCCCAGGGGGCCCCGAGTCGCCCCTCCACTTT.

The gene calls are TRBV3-1 (or the pseudogene TRBV3-2) and TRBJ1-6; no firm D call. Per germline, CDR1 LGHDT and CDR2 YNNKEL (reference sequence). The CDR3 runs 12 residues. The V and J ends lost 5 bases and 13 bases respectively, with 12 bases between them. CDR3 DNA sequence: TGTGCCAGCAGCTACGAGATGGGCCCCCTCCACTTT. Translated: CASSYEMGPLHF.

The chain joins TRBV5-1 to TRBJ2-1; 13 bases fit TRBD2. Germline CDR1 reads SGHRS; CDR2 reads YFSETQ. The junction had 5 bases not matched to a gene; V was cut back by 7 bases and J by 4 bases. CDR3 length: 15 residues. CDR3 loop: CASGGTSGVYNEQFF. The CDR3 nucleotides are TGCGCCAGCGGGGGGACTAGCGGGGTATACAATGAGCAGTTCTTC.

The J gene is TRBJ2-1, the V gene TRBV7-9, with TRBD2 matching 11 bases. Trimming took 5 bases from V and 5 from J; bases not matched to a gene: 5. Germline CDR1 is SEHNR and CDR2 is FQNEAQ (reference sequence). This CDR3 region has 15 residues. The CDR3 region has the DNA TGTGCCAGCAGCCCCGGGACTAGCGGAAACAATGAGCAGTTCTTC. It is translated as CASSPGTSGNNEQFF.

The rearrangement joins TRBV6-5 to TRBJ2-7, with 9 bases lining up with TRBD2. The assigned J gene may be wrong: the sequence end matches TRBJ2-5 better. The length of the CDR3 is 14 residues. The V gene's germline CDR1 is MNHEY and CDR2 SVGAGI. CDR3 coding DNA: TGTGCCAGCAGCCAAATTCTAGCGGGGGAGACCCAGTACTTC. This encodes CASSQILAGETQYF.

The chain recombines TRBV23-1 with TRBJ1-2, with 8 bases aligning to TRBD1. TRBV23-1 is treated as an ORF (open reading frame) with a function not yet certain. With V trimmed by 5 bases and J by 6 bases, 8 bases remained unmatched. The CDR3 extends over 14 amino acids. CDR3 DNA sequence: TGCGCCAGCAGTGTGGACAGGGAGGCCAATGGCTACACCTTC. Translation: CASSVDREANGYTF.

The CDR3 DNA follows: TGCAGCGTTGAGGGCTTTGGAGGCAGCGACTACGAGCAGTACTTC. It yields the protein CSVEGFGGSDYEQYF. This sequence joins TRBV29-1 and TRBJ2-7, with a tentative D call TRBD2 (5 bases). Germline V gene sequence: CDR1 SQVTM, CDR2 ANQGSEA. CDR3 length: 15 amino acids. The V gene lost 3 bases and the J gene lost 3 bases, with 18 bases spanning the gap.

This chain links TRBV11-1 with TRBJ1-4, with 7 bases fitting TRBD1. The CDR3 totals 14 residues. With 2 bases clipped from V and 6 bases from J, the junction kept 3 bases outside the gene matches. Germline V gives CDR1 SGHAT, CDR2 FQDESV (reference sequence). CDR3 sequence: CASSLHRGDEKLFF. CDR3 nucleotides: TGTGCCAGCAGCTTACACAGGGGAGATGAAAAACTGTTTTTT.

This clone was counted a few times. This chain connects TRBV19 to TRBJ2-5; 11 bases are shared with TRBD1. Germline V gives CDR1 LNHDA, CDR2 SQIVND (reference sequence). After removal of 6 bases from V and 7 bases from J, the junction contained 10 bases not matched to a gene. There are 15 residues in the CDR3. DNA for the CDR3: TGTGCCAGTAGAGACGGACAGGGGGCCTTAGCGACCCAGTACTTC. Translated: CASRDGQGALATQYF.

V usage is TRBV5-4 and J usage is TRBJ2-5, with TRBD2 matching over 9 bases. This CDR3 comprises 15 residues. V gave up 5 bases and J gave up 8 bases; unmatched junction bases: 13. The V gene's germline CDR1 is SGHNT and CDR2 YYREEE (reference sequence). For the CDR3, the DNA is TGTGCCAGCAGTTATCCTGGACTAGCGATGGGAACCCAGTACTTC. This translates into CASSYPGLAMGTQYF.

The chain combines TRBV12-3 or TRBV12-4 with TRBJ1-1; D may be TRBD1 (5 bases). Trimming took off 3 bases at V and 4 bases at J, with 9 bases between the two ends. This CDR3 spans 13 amino acids. The CDR3: CASSFNGATEAFF. CDR3 coding DNA: TGTGCCAGCAGTTTCAATGGGGCCACTGAAGCTTTCTTT.

The rearrangement links TRBV7-2 to TRBJ2-1; 7 nucleotides agree with TRBD2. Germline V CDR1 and CDR2: SGHTA, FQGNSA. CDR3 length: 15 amino acids. The trim removed 2 bases at V and 4 bases at J, leaving 5 bases unmatched. In nucleotides, the CDR3 is TGTGCCAGCAGCTTACAAAGCGGGGAATACAATGAGCAGTTCTTC. Amino acid sequence: CASSLQSGEYNEQFF.

The chain is built from TRBV18 and TRBJ1-1; D is ambiguous. The CDR3 covers 14 residues. Germline lookup yields CDR1 KGHSH and CDR2 LQKENI. Trimming removed 4 bases at V and 5 bases at J, with 14 bases between. CDR3 in DNA: TGTGCCAGCTCACAGGGTCGGGGTGGGACTGAAGCTTTCTTT. This gives the protein CASSQGRGGTEAFF.

The table lists this clone with a count of one. V usage is TRBV15 and J usage is TRBJ2-7; 8 nucleotides line up with TRBD1. J was trimmed by 5 bases and V by 5 bases; bases with no gene match: 8. Germline V lookup: CDR1 LNHNV, CDR2 YYDKDF (reference sequence). This CDR3 spans 14 amino acids. CDR3 DNA: TGTGCCACCAGCTTCGGACAGGGAATGAACGAGCAGTACTTC. The encoded protein is CATSFGQGMNEQYF.

V is TRBV4-2 and J is TRBJ1-5; perhaps TRBD1 as D (6 bases). The germline V gene has CDR1 LGHNA and CDR2 YNFKEQ. The CDR3 has 17 amino acids. The V end lost 2 bases, the J end lost 7 bases, and 21 bases lay between the germline ends. The CDR3 DNA is TGTGCCAGCAGCCAAACGATACAGGGTAGTCCAGGGCAGCCCCAGCATTTT. This codes for CASSQTIQGSPGQPQHF.

The rearrangement uses TRBV7-6 and TRBJ1-2, with D uncertain. The germline gives CDR1 SGHVS, CDR2 FNYEAQ. V gave up 5 bases and J gave up 0 bases, with 7 bases separating them. The CDR3 extends over 13 amino acids. CDR3 in amino acids: CASSPAANYGYTF. For the CDR3, the DNA is TGTGCCAGCAGCCCCGCGGCTAACTATGGCTACACCTTC.

The chain couples TRBV6-5 to TRBJ1-6; D is uncertain. This CDR3 is 12 amino acids long. Per the germline V gene, CDR1 is MNHEY and CDR2 is SVGAGI. Between the trimmed V and J ends, which lost 4 bases and 4 bases, there was a span of 2 bases. Here the CDR3 reads CASSSYNSPLHF. The CDR3 DNA follows: TGTGCCAGCAGTTCGTATAATTCACCCCTCCACTTT.

Regarding this clone: Since a much larger clone is just one base distant, this may be a read error. The CDR3 region is CASSVDRNTEAFF. CDR3 in DNA: TGTGCCAGCAGCGTGGACAGGAACACTGAAGCTTTCTTT. V usage is TRBV11-1 and J usage is TRBJ1-1, with a possible D match to TRBD1 (6 bases). Trimming removed 5 bases from V and 1 base from J, with 8 bases in between. Germline V CDR1 and CDR2: SGHAT, FQDESV (reference sequence). The CDR3 is 13 residues long.

The V call is TRBV5-5, the J call TRBJ1-2; possible D gene TRBD1, 5 bases. The CDR3 is 14 amino acids. Germline V lookup: CDR1 SGHKS, CDR2 YYEKEE (reference sequence). Deletions cut 4 bases from V and 13 bases from J, with 23 bases between. The CDR3 is CASSLGGGRMFGTF. The CDR3 coding sequence is TGTGCCAGCAGCCTCGGGGGAGGGAGAATGTTTGGCACCTTC.

A few counts support this clone. The genes are TRBV6-1 and TRBJ2-1; TRBD1 aligns across 10 bases. Per the germline V gene, CDR1 is MNHNS and CDR2 is SASEGT. The CDR3 runs 15 residues. Trimming took 3 bases from V and 8 from J; bases not matched to a gene: 7. The CDR3 DNA reads as TGTGCCAGCAGTGATCCGGGACAGGGGTTATATGAGCAGTTCTTC. Translation: CASSDPGQGLYEQFF.

This clone was observed once. The chain employs TRBV4-2 and TRBJ2-5, with no clear D. The CDR3 runs 14 residues. V was pared by 1 base and J by 3 bases, with 9 bases between. The germline gives CDR1 LGHNA, CDR2 YNFKEQ. The CDR3 loop is CASSQGGGEETQYF. The CDR3 DNA reads as TGTGCCAGCAGCCAAGGAGGCGGAGAAGAGACCCAGTACTTC.

V and J are TRBV5-8 and TRBJ1-6; TRBD1 might be the D (5 bases). Per the germline V gene, CDR1 is SGHTS and CDR2 is YDEGEE. Trimming shortened V by 2 bases and J by 7 bases, and 10 bases separated the two germline ends. This CDR3 has 14 residues. CDR3 sequence (DNA): TGTGCCAGCAGCTTAGACGGGGGAAATTCACCCCTCCACTTT. It specifies CASSLDGGNSPLHF.

The V gene is TRBV4-2, the J gene TRBJ1-5, with a tentative D call TRBD1 (6 bases). CDR1 is LGHNA, CDR2 YNFKEQ, per germline. The V end lost 3 bases, the J end lost 3 bases, and 9 bases lay between the germline ends. The CDR3 extends over 14 amino acids. CDR3 DNA: TGTGCCAGCAGCCAGACAGGTTCCAATCAGCCCCAGCATTTT. It is translated as CASSQTGSNQPQHF.